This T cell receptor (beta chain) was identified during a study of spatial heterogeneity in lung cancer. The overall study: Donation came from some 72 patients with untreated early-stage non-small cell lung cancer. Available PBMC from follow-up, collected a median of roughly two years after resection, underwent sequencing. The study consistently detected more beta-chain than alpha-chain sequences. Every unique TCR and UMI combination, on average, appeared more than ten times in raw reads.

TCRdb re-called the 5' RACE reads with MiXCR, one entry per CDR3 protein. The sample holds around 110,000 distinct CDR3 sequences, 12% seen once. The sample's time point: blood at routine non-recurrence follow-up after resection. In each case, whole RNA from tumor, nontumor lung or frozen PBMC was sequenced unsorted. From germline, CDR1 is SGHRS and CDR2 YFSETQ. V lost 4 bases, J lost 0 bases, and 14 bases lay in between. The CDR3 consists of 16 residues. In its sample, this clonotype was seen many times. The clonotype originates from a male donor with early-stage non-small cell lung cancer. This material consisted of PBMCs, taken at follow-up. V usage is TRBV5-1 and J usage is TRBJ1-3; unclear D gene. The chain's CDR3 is CASSHSGSSSGNTIYF. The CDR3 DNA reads TGCGCCAGCAGCCACAGTGGCAGCTCCTCTGGAAACACCATATATTTT.